These T cell receptor beta chains were read from a single sample in a study of cytomegalovirus exposure and HLA in healthy donors. TCRdb's copy holds only in-frame clones and misses some; the assay was immunoSEQ multiplex PCR. The data hold roughly 170,000 clones, with 80% observed a single time. The sequenced sample consisted of PBMCs. The receptor set was obtained from a man between 25 and 39 years old in good health and CMV-seropositive. Each CDR3 is given with its conserved first and last residue. A D gene is named only where the DNA matches it firmly. Where a row states a size, it is once, few, many or the class of an expanded clone; other rows omit it.

d_gene: TRBD2; j_gene: TRBJ2-3; v_gene: TRBV19; abundance: -; CDR3aa: CASGTQVAGGGTDTQYF; CDR3nt: TGTGCCAGTGGAACCCAAGTAGCGGGGGGGGGCACAGATACGCAGTATTTT
d_gene: -; j_gene: TRBJ2-1; v_gene: TRBV10-1; abundance: -; CDR3aa: CASSPVGGGTNEQFF; CDR3nt: TGCGCCAGCAGTCCCGTCGGCGGAGGCACCAATGAGCAGTTCTTC
d_gene: TRBD2; j_gene: TRBJ2-7; v_gene: TRBV27; abundance: -; CDR3aa: CASSLNSGRAYEQYF; CDR3nt: TGTGCCAGCAGTTTGAATAGCGGGAGGGCCTACGAGCAGTACTTC
d_gene: -; j_gene: TRBJ2-4; v_gene: TRBV4-3; abundance: few; CDR3aa: CASSLNVALAKNIQYF; CDR3nt: TGCGCCAGCAGCCTCAATGTGGCATTAGCCAAAAACATTCAGTACTTC
d_gene: TRBD2; j_gene: TRBJ2-7; v_gene: TRBV6-6; abundance: -; CDR3aa: CASSTLAGFNEQYF; CDR3nt: TGTGCCAGCAGTACCTTAGCGGGGTTCAACGAGCAGTACTTC
d_gene: TRBD1; j_gene: TRBJ1-2; v_gene: TRBV4-1; abundance: -; CDR3aa: CASSPIPDRPGYTF; CDR3nt: TGCGCCAGCAGCCCGATACCGGACAGGCCCGGCTACACCTTC
d_gene: -; j_gene: TRBJ2-2; v_gene: TRBV7-3; abundance: -; CDR3aa: CASSLRGLGELFF; CDR3nt: TGTGCCAGCAGCTTAAGGGGGCTCGGGGAGTTGTTTTTT
d_gene: -; j_gene: TRBJ2-7; v_gene: TRBV12-5; abundance: -; CDR3aa: CASGSTVYPEGGAKNEQYF; CDR3nt: TGTGCTAGTGGTTCGACGGTATACCCTGAGGGCGGGGCAAAAAACGAGCAGTACTTC
d_gene: -; j_gene: TRBJ1-6; v_gene: TRBV11-3; abundance: -; CDR3aa: CASSLDVHPGSSPLHF; CDR3nt: TGTGCCAGCAGCTTAGATGTTCATCCTGGGAGTTCACCCCTCCACTTT
d_gene: -; j_gene: TRBJ2-3; v_gene: TRBV19; abundance: -; CDR3aa: CASNLGGLLMDTQYF; CDR3nt: TGTGCCAGTAATCTAGGAGGGCTGCTTATGGATACGCAGTATTTT
d_gene: -; j_gene: TRBJ1-4; v_gene: TRBV5-4; abundance: few; CDR3aa: CASSLDPGGEEKLFF; CDR3nt: TGTGCCAGCAGCTTGGATCCAGGAGGGGAAGAAAAACTGTTTTTT
d_gene: -; j_gene: TRBJ1-2; v_gene: TRBV6-5; abundance: -; CDR3aa: CASSRPQGAYGYTF; CDR3nt: TGTGCCAGCTCTCGGCCACAGGGAGCCTATGGCTACACCTTC
d_gene: -; j_gene: TRBJ1-6; v_gene: TRBV2; abundance: -; CDR3aa: CASKEGRNSPLHF; CDR3nt: TGTGCCAGCAAGGAGGGGAGGAATTCACCCCTCCACTTT
d_gene: -; j_gene: TRBJ2-3; v_gene: TRBV6-1; abundance: -; CDR3aa: CASSELSPGVDTQYF; CDR3nt: TGTGCCAGCAGTGAATTAAGCCCAGGGGTAGATACGCAGTATTTT
d_gene: TRBD2; j_gene: TRBJ2-7; v_gene: TRBV11-2; abundance: -; CDR3aa: CASSFFPLAATYEQYF; CDR3nt: TGTGCCAGCAGCTTTTTCCCACTAGCGGCAACCTACGAGCAGTACTTC
d_gene: TRBD2; j_gene: TRBJ2-5; v_gene: TRBV28; abundance: once; CDR3aa: CASSPGPAGVGETQYF; CDR3nt: TGTGCCAGCAGCCCCGGTCCAGCGGGAGTCGGGGAGACCCAGTACTTC
d_gene: TRBD1; j_gene: TRBJ2-2; v_gene: TRBV11-2; abundance: -; CDR3aa: CASSLDIGTGLTGELFF; CDR3nt: TGTGCCAGCAGCTTAGATATCGGGACAGGGCTTACCGGGGAGCTGTTTTTT
d_gene: TRBD2; j_gene: TRBJ2-7; v_gene: TRBV5-6; abundance: once; CDR3aa: CASSLSAGAVHEQYF; CDR3nt: TGTGCCAGCAGCTTGTCGGCGGGAGCGGTCCACGAGCAGTACTTC
d_gene: -; j_gene: TRBJ2-5; v_gene: TRBV13; abundance: -; CDR3aa: CASSRTRAAGAQYF; CDR3nt: TGTGCCAGCAGCCGGACTAGGGCGGCAGGGGCCCAGTACTTC
d_gene: TRBD2; j_gene: TRBJ2-2; v_gene: TRBV7-3; abundance: -; CDR3aa: CASSLTGLAGGPSTGELFF; CDR3nt: TGTGCCAGCAGCTTGACGGGACTAGCGGGAGGGCCCTCCACCGGGGAGCTGTTTTTT
d_gene: TRBD1; j_gene: TRBJ2-7; v_gene: TRBV9; abundance: -; CDR3aa: CASSEGQGAYEQYF; CDR3nt: TGTGCCAGCAGCGAAGGACAGGGGGCCTACGAGCAGTACTTC
d_gene: TRBD1; j_gene: TRBJ1-5; v_gene: TRBV27; abundance: -; CDR3aa: CASSSAGTGGQPQHF; CDR3nt: TGTGCCAGCAGTTCCGCAGGGACAGGGGGTCAGCCCCAGCATTTT